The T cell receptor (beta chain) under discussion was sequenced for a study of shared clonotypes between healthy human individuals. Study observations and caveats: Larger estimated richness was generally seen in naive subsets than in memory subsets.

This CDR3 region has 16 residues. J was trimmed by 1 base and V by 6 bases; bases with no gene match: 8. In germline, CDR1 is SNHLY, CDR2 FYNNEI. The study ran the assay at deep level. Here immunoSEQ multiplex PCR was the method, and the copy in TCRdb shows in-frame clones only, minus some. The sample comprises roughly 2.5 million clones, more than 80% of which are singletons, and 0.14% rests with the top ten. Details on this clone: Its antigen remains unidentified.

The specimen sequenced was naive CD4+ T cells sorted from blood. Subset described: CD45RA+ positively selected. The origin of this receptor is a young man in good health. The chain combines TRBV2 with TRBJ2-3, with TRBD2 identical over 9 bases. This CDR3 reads CASSSVAGAGTDTQYF. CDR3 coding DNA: TGTGCCAGCAGCTCCGTAGCGGGAGCAGGCACAGATACGCAGTATTTT.